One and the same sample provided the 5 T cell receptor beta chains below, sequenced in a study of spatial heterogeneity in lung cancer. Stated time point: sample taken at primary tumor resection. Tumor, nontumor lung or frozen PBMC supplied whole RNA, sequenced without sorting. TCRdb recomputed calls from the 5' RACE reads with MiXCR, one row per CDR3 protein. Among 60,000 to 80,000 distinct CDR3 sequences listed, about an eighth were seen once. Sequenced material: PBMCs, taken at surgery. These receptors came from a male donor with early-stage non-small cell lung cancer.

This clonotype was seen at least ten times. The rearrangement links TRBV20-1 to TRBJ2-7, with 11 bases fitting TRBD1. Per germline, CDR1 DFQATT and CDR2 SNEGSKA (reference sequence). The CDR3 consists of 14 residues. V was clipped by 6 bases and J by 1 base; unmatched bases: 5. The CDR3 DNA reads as TGCAGTGCCGGTGGGACAGGGGGTTCCTACGAGCAGTACTTC. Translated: CSAGGTGGSYEQYF.

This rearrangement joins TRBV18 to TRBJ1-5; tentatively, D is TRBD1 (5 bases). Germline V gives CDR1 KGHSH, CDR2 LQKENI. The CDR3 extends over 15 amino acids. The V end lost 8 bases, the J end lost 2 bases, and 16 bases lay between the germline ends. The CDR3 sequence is CASPRVLSCNQPQHF. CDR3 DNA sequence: TGTGCCAGCCCCAGGGTTTTATCTTGCAATCAGCCCCAGCATTTT.

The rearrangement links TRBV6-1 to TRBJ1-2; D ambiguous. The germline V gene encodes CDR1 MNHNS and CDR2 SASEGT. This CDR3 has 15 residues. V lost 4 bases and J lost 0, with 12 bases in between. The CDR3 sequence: CASSAGRTTNYGYTF. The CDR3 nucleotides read TGTGCCAGCAGTGCCGGACGGACTACTAACTATGGCTACACCTTC.

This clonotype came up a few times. The CDR3 region is CSAFARTQYF. CDR3 bases: TGCAGTGCTTTTGCACGGACCCAGTACTTC. The V and J genes are TRBV20-1 and TRBJ2-5; no reliable D call. The germline V and J ends were trimmed by 5 bases and 7 bases, with 8 bases remaining between them. The length of the CDR3 is 10 residues. Germline lookup yields CDR1 DFQATT and CDR2 SNEGSKA (reference sequence).

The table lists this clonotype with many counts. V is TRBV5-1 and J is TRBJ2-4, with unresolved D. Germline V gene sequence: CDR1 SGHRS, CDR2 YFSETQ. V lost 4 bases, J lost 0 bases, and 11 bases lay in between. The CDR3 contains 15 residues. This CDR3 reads CASSPGPLAKNIQYF. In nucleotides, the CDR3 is TGCGCCAGCAGCCCGGGCCCCCTAGCCAAAAACATTCAGTACTTC.